The following is a T cell receptor (beta chain) sequence with its context. The entry originates in a study of blood T cell repertoires in COVID-19. Germline assignment: CDR1 KGHSH and CDR2 LQKENI. This CDR3 is built from 13 residues. V was pared by 6 bases and J by 8 bases, with 9 bases of the junction left unmatched. Data came from immunoSEQ multiplex PCR; TCRdb stores just in-frame clones and leaves some out. The data show just under 65,000 clones, more than 60% seen once. Sequencing was performed on peripheral blood. The receptor was isolated from a human donor in a cohort sampled during active COVID-19. This chain joins TRBV18 and TRBJ1-2, with 7 bases fitting TRBD1. CDR3 nucleotide sequence: TGTGCCAGCTCTACGGAGAGAGGGGGCGGCTACACCTTC. Amino acid sequence: CASSTERGGGYTF.